The rows below give T cell receptor beta chains drawn from one sample of a study of blood T cells in healthy people across ages. TCRdb reprocessed the 5' RACE reads with MiXCR, giving one entry per CDR3 protein. The repertoire holds 1.8 million or so distinct CDR3 sequences, with roughly 43% as singletons. The sequenced sample was blood. The receptors derive from a human donor in good health. CDR3s include the opening cysteine and the closing phenylalanine or tryptophan. The D gene is left open where the match is weak. The size entry is marked missing in some rows and otherwise reads once, few, many or a size class.

J gene	clone size	D gene	V gene	CDR3 protein	CDR3 DNA
TRBJ2-7	few	-	TRBV20-1	CSARGPLAGVKSYEQYF	TGCAGTGCTAGGGGGCCCCTAGCAGGTGTAAAAAGCTACGAGCAGTACTTC
TRBJ1-1	-	-	TRBV6-5	CASSYSQGPNTEAFF	TGTGCCAGCAGTTATTCCCAGGGGCCGAACACTGAAGCTTTCTTT
TRBJ1-1	few	TRBD1	TRBV5-4	CASSLIPGGNTEAFF	TGTGCCAGCAGCTTGATCCCAGGGGGGAACACTGAAGCTTTCTTT
TRBJ2-7	-	TRBD2	TRBV7-2	CASSRSGVGRSYEQYF	TGTGCCAGCAGCCGGAGCGGGGTAGGACGCTCCTACGAGCAGTACTTC
TRBJ1-1	-	-	TRBV29-1	CSVSTAFF	TGCAGCGTTTCTACAGCTTTCTTT
TRBJ2-1	-	-	TRBV20-1	CSASVRGVWGEQFF	TGCAGTGCTAGTGTCAGGGGGGTTTGGGGTGAGCAGTTCTTC
TRBJ2-3	-	-	TRBV7-3	CASSSTRDGFTDTQYF	TGTGCCAGCAGCTCGACCCGGGACGGATTCACAGATACGCAGTATTTT
TRBJ2-3	-	TRBD1	TRBV28	CASSIGTAPSTDTQYF	TGTGCCAGCAGTATTGGGACAGCTCCCAGCACAGATACGCAGTATTTT
TRBJ2-2	-	TRBD1	TRBV5-5	CASSLGQGFTGELFF	TGTGCCAGCAGCTTAGGACAGGGGTTCACCGGGGAGCTGTTTTTT
TRBJ2-5	few	-	TRBV7-9	CASSLGGVYETQYF	TGTGCCAGCAGCCTCGGTGGAGTATACGAGACCCAGTACTTC